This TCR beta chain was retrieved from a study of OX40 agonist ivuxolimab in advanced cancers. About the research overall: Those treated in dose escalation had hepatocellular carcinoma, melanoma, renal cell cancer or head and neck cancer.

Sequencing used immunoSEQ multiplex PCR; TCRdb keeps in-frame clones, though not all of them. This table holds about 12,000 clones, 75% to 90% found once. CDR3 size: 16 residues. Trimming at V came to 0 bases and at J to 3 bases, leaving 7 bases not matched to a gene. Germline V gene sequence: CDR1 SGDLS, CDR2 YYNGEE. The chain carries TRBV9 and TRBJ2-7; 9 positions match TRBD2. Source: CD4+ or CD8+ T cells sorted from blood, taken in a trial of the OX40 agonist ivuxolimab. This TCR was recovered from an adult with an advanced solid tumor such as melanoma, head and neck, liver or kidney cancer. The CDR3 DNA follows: TGTGCCAGCAGCGTAGGATGCGGGGGGGCCCACTACGAGCAGTACTTC. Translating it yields CASSVGCGGAHYEQYF.